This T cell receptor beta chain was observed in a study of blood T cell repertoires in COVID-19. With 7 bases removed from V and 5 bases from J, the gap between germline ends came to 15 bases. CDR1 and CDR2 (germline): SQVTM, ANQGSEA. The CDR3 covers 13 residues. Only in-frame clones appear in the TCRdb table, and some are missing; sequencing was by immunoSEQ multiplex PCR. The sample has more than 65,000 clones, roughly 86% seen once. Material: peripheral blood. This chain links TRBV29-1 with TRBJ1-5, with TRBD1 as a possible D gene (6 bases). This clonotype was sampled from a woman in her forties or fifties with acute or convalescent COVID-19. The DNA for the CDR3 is TGCAGCGCAGGGGCCGCTCGCTATCAGCCCCAGCATTTT. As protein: CSAGAARYQPQHF.